This TCR beta chain was captured in a study of T cell repertoires in ileal Crohn's disease. Repertoires were generated with immunoSEQ multiplex PCR, while TCRdb's copy carries only in-frame clones and drops some. The sample holds some 15,000 clones, approximately 80% seen once. The CDR3 is 17 amino acids. The J segment lost 5 bases and the V segment lost 0 bases, leaving 9 bases of the junction unmatched. Per the germline V gene, CDR1 is SGDLS and CDR2 is YYNGEE. This rearrangement joins TRBV9 to TRBJ2-5; TRBD2 aligns across 11 bases. The sequencing input was ileal tissue. This TCR was recovered from an adult with Crohn's disease. The CDR3 nucleotides read TGTGCCAGCAGCGTAGGGGGGGCTAGCGGGAGGTTCGAGACCCAGTACTTC. Translated: CASSVGGASGRFETQYF.